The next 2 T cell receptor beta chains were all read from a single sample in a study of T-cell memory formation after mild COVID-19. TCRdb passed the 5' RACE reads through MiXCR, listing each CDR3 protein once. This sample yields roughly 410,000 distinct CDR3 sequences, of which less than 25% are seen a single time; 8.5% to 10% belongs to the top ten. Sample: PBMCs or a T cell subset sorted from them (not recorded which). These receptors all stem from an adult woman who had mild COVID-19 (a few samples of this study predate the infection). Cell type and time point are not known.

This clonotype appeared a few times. The CDR3 DNA follows: TGTGCCAGCAGCCATCTTGGAGAGAATGGCTACACCTTC. Amino acid sequence: CASSHLGENGYTF. The genes are TRBV14 and TRBJ1-2; D unresolved. The CDR3 is made up of 13 amino acids. Germline-derived CDR1 and CDR2 are SGHDN and FVKESK. Trimming cost V 3 bases and J 6 bases, with 11 bases left between them.

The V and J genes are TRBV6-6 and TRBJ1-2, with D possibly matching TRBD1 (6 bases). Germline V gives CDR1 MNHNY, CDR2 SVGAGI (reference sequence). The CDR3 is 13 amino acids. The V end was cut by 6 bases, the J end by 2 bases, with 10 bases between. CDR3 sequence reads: CASRSGQNYGYTF. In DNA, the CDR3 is TGTGCCAGCAGATCAGGACAGAACTATGGCTACACCTTC.